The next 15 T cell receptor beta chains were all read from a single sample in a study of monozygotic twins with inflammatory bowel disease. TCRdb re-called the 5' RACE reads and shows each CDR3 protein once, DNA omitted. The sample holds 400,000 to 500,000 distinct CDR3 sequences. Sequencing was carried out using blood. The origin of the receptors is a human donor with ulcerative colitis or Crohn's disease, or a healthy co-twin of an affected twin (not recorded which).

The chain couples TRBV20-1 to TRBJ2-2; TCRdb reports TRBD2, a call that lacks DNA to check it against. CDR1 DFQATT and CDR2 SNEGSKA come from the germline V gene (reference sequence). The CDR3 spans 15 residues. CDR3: CSARAHGLLAGELFF.

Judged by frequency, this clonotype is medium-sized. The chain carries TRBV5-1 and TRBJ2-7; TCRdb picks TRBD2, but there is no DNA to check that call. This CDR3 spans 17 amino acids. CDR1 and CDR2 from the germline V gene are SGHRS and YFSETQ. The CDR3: CASSLFEAGGPSYEQYF.

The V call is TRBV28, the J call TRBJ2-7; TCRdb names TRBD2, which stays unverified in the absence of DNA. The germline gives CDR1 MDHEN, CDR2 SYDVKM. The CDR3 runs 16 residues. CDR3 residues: CASSSTGTSGPYEQYF.

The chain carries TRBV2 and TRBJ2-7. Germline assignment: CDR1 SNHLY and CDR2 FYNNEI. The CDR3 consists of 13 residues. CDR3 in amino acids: CASMVRGAYEQYF.

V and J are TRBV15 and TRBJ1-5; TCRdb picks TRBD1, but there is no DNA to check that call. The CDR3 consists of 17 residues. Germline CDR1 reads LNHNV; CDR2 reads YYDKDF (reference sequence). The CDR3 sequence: CATSRVAHQGAIQPQHF. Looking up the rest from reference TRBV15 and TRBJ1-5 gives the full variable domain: DAMVIQNPRYQVTQFGKPVTLSCSQTLNHNVMYWYQQKSSQAPKLLFHYYDKDFNNEADTPDNFQSRRPNTSFCFLDIRSPGLGDTAMYLCATSRVAHQGAIQPQHFGDGTRLSIL.

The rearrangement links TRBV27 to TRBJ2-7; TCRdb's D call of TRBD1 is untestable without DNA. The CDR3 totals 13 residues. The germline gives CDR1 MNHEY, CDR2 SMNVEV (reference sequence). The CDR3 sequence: CASSTGVAYEQYF.

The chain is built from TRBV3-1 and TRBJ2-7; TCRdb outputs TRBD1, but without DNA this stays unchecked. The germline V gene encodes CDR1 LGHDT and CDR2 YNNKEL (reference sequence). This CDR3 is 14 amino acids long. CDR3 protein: CASSQLQAADEQYF.

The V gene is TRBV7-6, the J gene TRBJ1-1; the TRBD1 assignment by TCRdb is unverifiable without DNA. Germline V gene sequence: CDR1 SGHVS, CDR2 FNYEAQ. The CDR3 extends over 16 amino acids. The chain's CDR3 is CASSLGGGGARTEAFF.

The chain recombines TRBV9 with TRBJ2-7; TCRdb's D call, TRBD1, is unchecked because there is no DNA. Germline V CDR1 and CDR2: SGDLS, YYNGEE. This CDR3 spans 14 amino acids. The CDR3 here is CASSDRDRGGEQYF.

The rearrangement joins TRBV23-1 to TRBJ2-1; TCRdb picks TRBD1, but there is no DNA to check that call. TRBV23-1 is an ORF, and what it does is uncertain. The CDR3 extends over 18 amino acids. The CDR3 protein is CASSQRKGTPRIHNEQFF.

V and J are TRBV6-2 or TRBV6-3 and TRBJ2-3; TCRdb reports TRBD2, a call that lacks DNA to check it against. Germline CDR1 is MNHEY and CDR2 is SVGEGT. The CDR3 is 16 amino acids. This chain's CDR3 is CASSYRGGRGTDTQYF.

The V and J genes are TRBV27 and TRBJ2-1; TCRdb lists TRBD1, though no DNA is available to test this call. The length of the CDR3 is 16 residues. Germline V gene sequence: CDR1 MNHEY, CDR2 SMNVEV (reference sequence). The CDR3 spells CASSSKEGQVINEQFF.

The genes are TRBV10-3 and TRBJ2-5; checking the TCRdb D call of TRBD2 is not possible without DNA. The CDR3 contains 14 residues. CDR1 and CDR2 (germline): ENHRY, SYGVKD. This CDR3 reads CAISDAGGPETQYF.

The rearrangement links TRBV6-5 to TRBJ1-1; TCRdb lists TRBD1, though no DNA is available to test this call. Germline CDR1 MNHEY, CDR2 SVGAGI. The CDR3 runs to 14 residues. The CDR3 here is CASSSGTGIQEAFF.

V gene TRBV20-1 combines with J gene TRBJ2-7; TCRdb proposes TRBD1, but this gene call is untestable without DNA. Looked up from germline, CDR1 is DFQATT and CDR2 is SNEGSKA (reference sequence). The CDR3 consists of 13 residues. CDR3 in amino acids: CSAQGTTGYEQYF.